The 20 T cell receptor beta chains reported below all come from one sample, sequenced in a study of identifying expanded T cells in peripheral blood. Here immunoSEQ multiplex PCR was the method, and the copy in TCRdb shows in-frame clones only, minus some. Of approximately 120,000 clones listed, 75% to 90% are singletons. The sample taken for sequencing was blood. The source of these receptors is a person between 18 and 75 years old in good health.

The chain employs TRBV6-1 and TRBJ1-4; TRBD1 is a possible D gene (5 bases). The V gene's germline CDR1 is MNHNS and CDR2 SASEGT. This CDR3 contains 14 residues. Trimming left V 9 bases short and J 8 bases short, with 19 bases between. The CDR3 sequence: CASTRAGGREKLFF. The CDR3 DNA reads TGTGCCAGTACTCGTGCGGGGGGTAGAGAAAAACTGTTTTTT.

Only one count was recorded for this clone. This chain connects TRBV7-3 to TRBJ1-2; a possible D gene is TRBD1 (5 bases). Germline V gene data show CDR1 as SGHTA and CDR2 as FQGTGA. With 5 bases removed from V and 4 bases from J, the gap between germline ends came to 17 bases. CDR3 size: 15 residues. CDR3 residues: CASSPGPQGSYGYTF. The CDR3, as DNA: TGTGCCAGCAGCCCGGGACCCCAGGGCTCCTATGGCTACACCTTC.

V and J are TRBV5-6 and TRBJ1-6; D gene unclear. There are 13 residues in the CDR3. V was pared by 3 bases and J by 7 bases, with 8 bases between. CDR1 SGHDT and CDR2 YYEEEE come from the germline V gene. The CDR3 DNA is TGTGCCAGCAGCTCAGAATGGAATTCACCCCTCCACTTT. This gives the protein CASSSEWNSPLHF.

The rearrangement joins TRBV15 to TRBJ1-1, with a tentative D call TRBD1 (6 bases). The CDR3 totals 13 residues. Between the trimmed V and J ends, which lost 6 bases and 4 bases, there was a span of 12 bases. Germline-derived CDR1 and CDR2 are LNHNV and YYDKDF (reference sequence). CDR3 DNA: TGTGCCACCAGACGGAAAGGGGGCACTGAAGCTTTCTTT. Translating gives CATRRKGGTEAFF.

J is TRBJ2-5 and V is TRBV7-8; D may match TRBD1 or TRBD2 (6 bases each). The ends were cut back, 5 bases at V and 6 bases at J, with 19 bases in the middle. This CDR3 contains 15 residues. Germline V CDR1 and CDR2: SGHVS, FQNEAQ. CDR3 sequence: CASSQVRGGLQTQYF. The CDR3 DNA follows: TGTGCCAGCAGCCAAGTACGTGGGGGGCTACAGACCCAGTACTTC.

In DNA, the CDR3 is TGTGCCAGCAGCTTTACAGGGGCGATGAACACTGAAGCTTTCTTT. Translated, it gives CASSFTGAMNTEAFF. V gene TRBV6-6 combines with J gene TRBJ1-1; 7 bases fit TRBD1. Germline loops: CDR1 MNHNY, CDR2 SVGAGI (reference sequence). This CDR3 contains 15 residues. V lost 6 bases and J lost 0; bases outside the gene matches: 7.

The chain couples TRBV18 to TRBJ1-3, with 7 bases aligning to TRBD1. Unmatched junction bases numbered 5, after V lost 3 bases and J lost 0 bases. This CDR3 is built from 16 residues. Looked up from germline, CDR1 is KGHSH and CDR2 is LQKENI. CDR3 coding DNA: TGTGCCAGCTCACCGGCGACAGGGTTCTCTGGAAACACCATATATTTT. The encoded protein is CASSPATGFSGNTIYF.

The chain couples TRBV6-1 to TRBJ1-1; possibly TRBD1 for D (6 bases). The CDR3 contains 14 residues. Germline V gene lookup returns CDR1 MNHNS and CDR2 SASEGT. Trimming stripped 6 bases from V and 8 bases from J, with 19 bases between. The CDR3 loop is CASRIGAGTPEAFF. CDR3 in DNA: TGTGCCAGCAGAATAGGGGCCGGGACACCCGAAGCTTTCTTT.

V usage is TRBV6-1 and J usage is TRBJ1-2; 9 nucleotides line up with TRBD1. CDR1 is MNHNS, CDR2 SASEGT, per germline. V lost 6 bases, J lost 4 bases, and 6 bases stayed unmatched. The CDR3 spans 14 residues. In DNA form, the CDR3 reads TGTGCCAGCAGAACAGGGGGCAGCGTCTATGGCTACACCTTC. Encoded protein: CASRTGGSVYGYTF.

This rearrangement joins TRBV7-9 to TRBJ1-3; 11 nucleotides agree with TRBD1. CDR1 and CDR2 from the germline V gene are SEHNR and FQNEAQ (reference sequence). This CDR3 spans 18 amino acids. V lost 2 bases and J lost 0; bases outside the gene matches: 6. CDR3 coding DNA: TGTGCCAGCAGCTTAAGGGACAGGGGGTCGCTCTCTGGAAACACCATATATTTT. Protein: CASSLRDRGSLSGNTIYF.

The CDR3 nucleotides are TGTGCCAGCAGCTCAACACAGGGAGGTGGAAACACCATATATTTT. Protein: CASSSTQGGGNTIYF. The rearrangement joins TRBV7-2 to TRBJ1-3, with D possibly being TRBD1 (6 bases). The CDR3 length is 15 residues. The V gene's germline CDR1 is SGHTA and CDR2 FQGNSA. V was trimmed by 4 bases and J by 3 bases, leaving 13 bases between them.

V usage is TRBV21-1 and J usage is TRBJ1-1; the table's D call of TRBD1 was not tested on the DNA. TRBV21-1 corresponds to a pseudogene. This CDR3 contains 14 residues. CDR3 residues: CASSIRTDFSEAFF. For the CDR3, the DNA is TGTGCCAGCAGCATAAGGACAGACTTTTCTGAAGCTTTCTTT.

Here the CDR3 DNA reads TGCGCCAGCAGCTATAGGCCCAACAATGAGCAGTTCTTC. Translation: CASSYRPNNEQFF. This chain connects TRBV5-1 to TRBJ2-1; D is uncertain. V was cut by 3 bases and J by 5 bases, with 9 bases left in between. This CDR3 has 13 residues. The V gene's germline CDR1 is SGHRS and CDR2 YFSETQ.

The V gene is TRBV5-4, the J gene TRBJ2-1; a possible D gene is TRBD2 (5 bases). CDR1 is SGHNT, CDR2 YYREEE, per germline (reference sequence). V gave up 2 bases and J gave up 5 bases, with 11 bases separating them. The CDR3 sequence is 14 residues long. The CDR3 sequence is CASSFLAFNNEQFF. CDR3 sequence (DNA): TGTGCCAGCAGCTTTCTAGCCTTTAACAATGAGCAGTTCTTC.

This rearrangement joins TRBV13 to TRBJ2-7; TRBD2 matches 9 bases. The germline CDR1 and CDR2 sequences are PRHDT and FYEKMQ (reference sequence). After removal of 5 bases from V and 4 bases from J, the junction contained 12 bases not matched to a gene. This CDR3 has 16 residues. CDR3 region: CASSRLSGGLQYEQYF. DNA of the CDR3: TGTGCCAGCAGCCGTCTCAGCGGGGGGTTGCAATACGAGCAGTACTTC.

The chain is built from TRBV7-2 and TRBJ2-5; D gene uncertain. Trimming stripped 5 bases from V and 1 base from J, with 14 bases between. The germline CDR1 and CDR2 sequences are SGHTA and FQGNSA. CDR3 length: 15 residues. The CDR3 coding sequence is TGTGCCAGCAGCCCCAACATCTATTCCCAAGAGACCCAGTACTTC. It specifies CASSPNIYSQETQYF.

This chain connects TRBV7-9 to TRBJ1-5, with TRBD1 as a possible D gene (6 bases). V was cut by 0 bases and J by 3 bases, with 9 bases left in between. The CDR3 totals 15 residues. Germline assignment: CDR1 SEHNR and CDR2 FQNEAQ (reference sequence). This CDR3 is CASSLAAGANQPQHF. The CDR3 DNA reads TGTGCCAGCAGCTTAGCGGCAGGGGCCAATCAGCCCCAGCATTTT.

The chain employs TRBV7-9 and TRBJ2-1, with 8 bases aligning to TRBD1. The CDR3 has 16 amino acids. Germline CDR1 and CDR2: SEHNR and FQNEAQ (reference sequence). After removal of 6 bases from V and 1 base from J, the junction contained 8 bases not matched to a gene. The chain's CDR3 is CASRPGQGQSYNEQFF. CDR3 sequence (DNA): TGTGCCAGCAGGCCCGGACAGGGCCAATCCTACAATGAGCAGTTCTTC.

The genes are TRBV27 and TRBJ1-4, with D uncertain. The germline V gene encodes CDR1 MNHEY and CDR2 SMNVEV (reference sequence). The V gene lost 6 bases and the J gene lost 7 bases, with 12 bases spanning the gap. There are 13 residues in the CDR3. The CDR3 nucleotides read TGTGCCAGCAGAAAGCACTTTGCTGAAAAACTGTTTTTT. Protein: CASRKHFAEKLFF.

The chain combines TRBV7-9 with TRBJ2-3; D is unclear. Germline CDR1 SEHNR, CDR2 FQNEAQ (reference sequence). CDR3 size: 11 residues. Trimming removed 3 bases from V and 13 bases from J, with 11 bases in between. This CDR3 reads CASSFTDEKYF. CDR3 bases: TGTGCCAGCAGCTTTACCGACGAAAAGTATTTT.